A selection of T cell receptor beta chains follows, all from one sample in a study of blood T cells in healthy people across ages. A single record per CDR3 protein comes from TCRdb applying MiXCR to the 5' RACE reads. The sample carries hundreds of thousands of distinct CDR3 sequences, around 42% recorded once. The sequencing input was blood. The receptors here all came from a man in his fifties or sixties in good health. CDR3s include the opening cysteine and the closing phenylalanine or tryptophan. The order of the fields is J gene, V gene, CDR3 protein.

>TRBJ1-6|TRBV4-3
CASSQEPDRKSPLHF
>TRBJ2-7|TRBV20-1
CSAEGQRKDYEQSF
>TRBJ2-5|TRBV18
CASSPATAYNEQYF
>TRBJ1-1|TRBV6-5
CASSYGAGVNTEAFF
>TRBJ1-6|TRBV2
CASLRQGSPLHF
>TRBJ1-2|TRBV6-5
CASGDPNYGYTF
>TRBJ1-1|TRBV13
CASSLGRGRLDTEAFF
>-|TRBV4-3
CASSQDHRRGSYNEQYF
>TRBJ2-1|TRBV25-1
CASTTGGTGEQFF
>TRBJ1-6|TRBV15
CATSRRMEGSPLHF
>TRBJ1-2|TRBV3-1
CASSRGGGQNYGYTF
>TRBJ2-7|TRBV27
CASSFDARYNEQYF
>TRBJ1-5|TRBV30
CAWSGQGAKNNQPQHF
>TRBJ2-1|TRBV27
CASMSRSLPYNEQFF
>TRBJ1-4|TRBV20-1
CSAQRTEGEKLFF
>TRBJ2-1|TRBV11-2
CASSLGGLLAGEQFF
>TRBJ2-5|TRBV5-1
CASSQGFIQETQYF
>TRBJ2-1|TRBV7-9
CASSLARSGRGNNEQFF
>TRBJ2-7|TRBV4-3
CASSPGTGAVYEQYF
>TRBJ2-5|TRBV6-2/TRBV6-3
CASSHNGETQYF
>TRBJ2-1|TRBV28
CASSLELAGYEQFF
>TRBJ2-1|TRBV6-5
CASSYGTGRANEQFF
>TRBJ1-6|TRBV7-9
CASSLTKKSGQGNSPLHF